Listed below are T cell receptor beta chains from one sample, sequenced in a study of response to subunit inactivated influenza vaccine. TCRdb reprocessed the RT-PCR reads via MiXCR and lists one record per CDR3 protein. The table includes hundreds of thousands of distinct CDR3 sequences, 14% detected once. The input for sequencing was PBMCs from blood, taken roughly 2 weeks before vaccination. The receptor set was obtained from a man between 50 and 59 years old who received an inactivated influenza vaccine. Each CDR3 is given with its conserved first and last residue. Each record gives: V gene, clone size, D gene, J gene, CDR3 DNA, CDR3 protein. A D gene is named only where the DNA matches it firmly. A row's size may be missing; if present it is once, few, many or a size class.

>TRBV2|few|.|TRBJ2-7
TGTGCCAGCAGCCCCCCAGGTTTCTTAGGAGAGCAGTACTTC
CASSPPGFLGEQYF
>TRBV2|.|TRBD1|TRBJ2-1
TGTGCCAGCAGGGCCCCGGACAGGGGGAGGAATGAGCAGTTCTTC
CASRAPDRGRNEQFF
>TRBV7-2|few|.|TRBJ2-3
TGTGCCAGCAGCTTAAACTACAGGGCAGATACGCAGTATTTT
CASSLNYRADTQYF
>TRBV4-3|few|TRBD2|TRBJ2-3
TGCGCCAGCAGCCCTCCTCCTAGAGGAGCTAGCGGGAGCACAGATACGCAGTATTTT
CASSPPPRGASGSTDTQYF
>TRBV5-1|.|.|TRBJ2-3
TGCGCCAGCTACGGACAGCCGAGCACAGATACGCAGTATTTT
CASYGQPSTDTQYF
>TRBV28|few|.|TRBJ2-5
TGTGCCAGCAGTTTTACGGACAGATACCAAGAGACCCAGTACTTC
CASSFTDRYQETQYF
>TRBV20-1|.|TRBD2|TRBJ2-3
TGCAGTGCTACCCAGGGTAGCGGGGGGTCGGATACGCAGTATTTT
CSATQGSGGSDTQYF
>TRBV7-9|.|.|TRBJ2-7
TGTGCCAGCGGCTCATACATCAGGGCAGGGGCGACCTACGAGCAGTACTTC
CASGSYIRAGATYEQYF
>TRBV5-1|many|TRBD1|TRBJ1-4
TGCGCCAGCAGCTTCGCGGACAGGGTTAATGAAAAACTGTTTTTT
CASSFADRVNEKLFF
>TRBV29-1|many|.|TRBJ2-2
TGCAGCGTTGAAAGCAGCGGCTACACCGGGGAGCTGTTTTTT
CSVESSGYTGELFF
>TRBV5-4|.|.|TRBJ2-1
TGTGCCAGCAGCTACGGGGGACATTACAATGAGCAGTTCTTC
CASSYGGHYNEQFF
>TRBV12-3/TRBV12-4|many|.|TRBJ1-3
TGTGCCAGCAGTCTCAGGGCAGGCTCTGGAAACACCATATATTTT
CASSLRAGSGNTIYF